This TCR beta chain derives from a study of metastatic and nonmetastatic thyroid tumors. Study-wide background: Thyroid patients, malignant and benign, had repertoires compared across blood and tumor or nodule tissue. Study-level results: Reported TCR beta diversity, measured in blood and tumor, was significantly higher for malignant thyroid tumors than for benign nodules.

Authors' data handling: The study's classifier, a distant-metastasis tool for papillary thyroid cancer, was built using CDR3 differences across clinicopathological groups. From the PCR reads, TCRdb re-called clones with MiXCR. These V and J calls originate from TCRdb's pipeline instead of the authors' own analysis. The repertoire consists of 34,000 or so clones, with about 19% occurring once and the leading ten covering over 6.5%. Note on this clone: Its matching antigen is unknown.

Thyroid surgery was preceded by no treatment in any patient. The CDR3 loop spans 11 amino acids. Germline V lookup: CDR1 SNHLY, CDR2 FYNNEI. Trimming pared 6 bases from V and 7 bases from J, leaving 10 bases between. The TCR was taken from a female donor with papillary thyroid cancer or a benign thyroid nodule (not recorded which). Some clones in this sample may be carry-over from other donors' samples. The chain carries TRBV2 and TRBJ2-7; D may match TRBD1 or TRBD2 (5 bases each). Sequencing was done on a sample of blood. CDR3 residues: CASSPWGEQYF. Written as DNA, the CDR3 is TGTGCCAGCAGCCCGTGGGGGGAGCAGTACTTC. Full variable domain (missing parts from reference TRBV2 and TRBJ2-7): EPEVTQTPSHQVTQMGQEVILRCVPISNHLYFYWYRQILGQKVEFLVSFYNNEISEKSEIFDDQFSVERPDGSNFTLKIRSTKLEDSAMYFCASSPWGEQYFGPGTRLTVT.